The 4 T cell receptor beta chains given below trace back to one sample, sequenced in a study of blood T cell repertoires in COVID-19. Here immunoSEQ multiplex PCR was the method, and the copy in TCRdb shows in-frame clones only, minus some. The sample shows around 100,000 clones, roughly four fifths of them seen only once. Material for sequencing was peripheral blood. These receptors were collected from an elderly woman with active or convalescent COVID-19.

This clone was detected once. The chain has TRBV7-6 and TRBJ1-2; 12 bases align to TRBD1. V was clipped by 5 bases and J by 3 bases; unmatched bases: 4. Looked up from germline, CDR1 is SGHVS and CDR2 is FNYEAQ. The CDR3 extends over 15 amino acids. CDR3 sequence (DNA): TGTGCCAGCAGCCCAGGGACAGGGGGCGACTATGGCTACACCTTC. This sequence encodes CASSPGTGGDYGYTF.

This clone was seen only once. J is TRBJ1-4 and V is TRBV6-5; D is unresolved. The CDR3 is 15 residues long. CDR1 is MNHEY and CDR2 is SVGAGI in the germline V gene. Trimming shortened V by 0 bases and J by 8 bases, and 13 bases separated the two germline ends. The CDR3 is CASSYSFSGLEKLFF. The CDR3 DNA is TGTGCCAGCAGTTACTCTTTTTCGGGGTTAGAAAAACTGTTTTTT.

The gene calls are TRBV7-2 and TRBJ1-5, with a weak D call TRBD1 (6 bases). The CDR3 has 18 amino acids. The V gene lost 1 base and the J gene lost 0 bases, with 16 bases spanning the gap. Germline CDR1 is SGHTA and CDR2 is FQGNSA. CDR3 nucleotide sequence: TGTGCCAGCAGCTTAGGCGCTGTTGGGGGCTATAGCAATCAGCCCCAGCATTTT. As protein: CASSLGAVGGYSNQPQHF.

The chain combines TRBV3-1 (or the pseudogene TRBV3-2) with TRBJ1-2; 11 bases agree with TRBD1. The CDR3 length is 16 residues. Unmatched junction bases numbered 11, after V lost 3 bases and J lost 8 bases. Germline CDR1 reads LGHDT; CDR2 reads YNNKEL (reference sequence). CDR3 coding DNA: TGTGCCAGCAGCCACTATCTCGGACAGGGGGCGGACGGCTACACCTTC. Its translation is CASSHYLGQGADGYTF.